These 32 T cell receptor beta chains came from one sample sequenced in a study of CD8 T cells in Susac syndrome. It was with random hexamers that roughly 0.45 to 1 ug RNA was reverse transcribed. MiXCR was run by TCRdb on the immunoSEQ multiplex PCR reads, yielding one entry per CDR3 protein. The sample lists about 140,000 distinct CDR3 sequences; 85% to 95% were seen once. The sample taken for sequencing was CD4+ T cells from PBMCs. The receptors here all came from a human donor with Susac syndrome.

The chain employs TRBV30 and TRBJ2-7; possibly TRBD1 for D (6 bases). CDR3 length: 14 residues. Trimming took off 4 bases at V and 4 bases at J, with 17 bases between the two ends. Germline V lookup: CDR1 GTSNPN, CDR2 SVGIG (reference sequence). In DNA, the CDR3 is TGTGCCTGGAAGAAGGGGGACGGACCATACGAGCAGTACTTC. Protein sequence: CAWKKGDGPYEQYF.

The chain recombines TRBV28 with TRBJ1-1; 7 positions match TRBD1. CDR1 is MDHEN, CDR2 SYDVKM, per germline. There are 15 residues in the CDR3. Trimming at V came to 6 bases and at J to 1 base, leaving 8 bases not matched to a gene. This chain's CDR3 is CASSPTWTGNTEAFF. The CDR3 region has the DNA TGTGCCAGCAGCCCCACCTGGACAGGGAACACTGAAGCTTTCTTT.

The chain couples TRBV13 to TRBJ2-5; D call uncertain. CDR3 size: 14 residues. Trimming cost V 0 bases and J 4 bases, with 9 bases left between them. The germline V gene encodes CDR1 PRHDT and CDR2 FYEKMQ (reference sequence). As DNA, the CDR3 is TGTGCCAGCAGCTTAGGTGGCGGCCTAGAGACCCAGTACTTC. The encoded protein is CASSLGGGLETQYF. The variable domain in full, with the rest retrieved from reference TRBV13 and TRBJ2-5, is AAGVIQSPRHLIKEKRETATLKCYPIPRHDTVYWYQQGPGQDPQFLISFYEKMQSDKGSIPDRFSAQQFSDYHSELNMSSLELGDSALYFCASSLGGGLETQYFGPGTRLLVL.

The chain uses TRBV21-1 and TRBJ1-1; the table's D call of TRBD1 was not tested on the DNA. TRBV21-1 is annotated as a pseudogene. CDR3 length: 20 amino acids. CDR3 nucleotides: TGTGCCAGCAGCAAAGAGGGAGAGGCTACCGGGACAGCCCTGAACACTGAAGCTTTCTTT. It yields the protein CASSKEGEATGTALNTEAFF.

The chain employs TRBV9 and TRBJ2-5; 10 bases line up with TRBD2. Germline V gene sequence: CDR1 SGDLS, CDR2 YYNGEE. This CDR3 is built from 16 residues. The V gene end was trimmed by 1 base and the J gene end by 2 bases; junction bases not matched to a gene: 5. The CDR3: CASSVSSGGVQETQYF. The CDR3 coding sequence is TGTGCCAGCAGCGTATCGAGCGGGGGGGTACAAGAGACCCAGTACTTC.

The genes are TRBV30 and TRBJ1-3; D gene uncertain. The length of the CDR3 is 13 residues. The V end lost 3 bases, the J end lost 5 bases, and 11 bases lay between the germline ends. Looked up from germline, CDR1 is GTSNPN and CDR2 is SVGIG (reference sequence). The CDR3 loop reads CAWRRVLRNTIYF. CDR3 nucleotides: TGTGCCTGGAGACGAGTACTTCGAAACACCATATATTTT.

The sample holds one count of this clonotype. The junction departs from germline at one end; a sequencing error may be responsible. The chain recombines TRBV24-1 with TRBJ2-5, with D uncertain. This CDR3 comprises 13 residues. Per germline, CDR1 KGHDR and CDR2 SFDVKD. The CDR3 region is CATSGLFQETQYF. The CDR3 DNA sequence: TGTGCCACCAGTGGTTTGTTTCAAGAGACCCAGTACTTC.

The V call is TRBV5-1, the J call TRBJ2-7; 12 bases match TRBD2. Trimming at V came to 4 bases and at J to 0 bases, leaving 5 bases not matched to a gene. The CDR3 contains 16 residues. The V gene's germline CDR1 is SGHRS and CDR2 YFSETQ. The CDR3 DNA reads TGCGCCAGCAGCCTAGCGGGACTAGCGGGCTCCTACGAGCAGTACTTC. Translation gives CASSLAGLAGSYEQYF.

V usage is TRBV5-1 and J usage is TRBJ1-1; no reliable D call. V gave up 0 bases and J gave up 3 bases, with 18 bases separating them. Germline V gene lookup returns CDR1 SGHRS and CDR2 YFSETQ. This CDR3 has 17 residues. The CDR3 DNA is TGCGCCAGCAGCTTGGGGTCGGCCGTCGCATATCACACTGAAGCTTTCTTT. Amino acid sequence: CASSLGSAVAYHTEAFF.

The chain recombines TRBV5-6 with TRBJ1-1; D is perhaps TRBD1 (5 bases). From germline, CDR1 is SGHDT and CDR2 YYEEEE. The CDR3 covers 15 residues. Trimming took off 0 bases at V and 4 bases at J, with 13 bases between the two ends. For the CDR3, the DNA is TGTGCCAGCAGCTTGGAGGGCAGGGTCGGCACTGAAGCTTTCTTT. It specifies CASSLEGRVGTEAFF. The whole variable domain, remainder taken from reference TRBV5-6 and TRBJ1-1, is DAGVTQSPTHLIKTRGQQVTLRCSPKSGHDTVSWYQQALGQGPQFIFQYYEEEERQRGNFPDRFSGHQFPNYSSELNVNALLLGDSALYLCASSLEGRVGTEAFFGQGTRLTVV.

J is TRBJ2-2 and V is TRBV12-3 or TRBV12-4; perhaps TRBD2 as D (6 bases). This CDR3 contains 15 residues. The germline V and J ends were trimmed by 3 bases and 5 bases, with 13 bases remaining between them. This CDR3 is CASSFRLESTGELFF. CDR3 bases: TGTGCCAGCAGTTTTAGACTAGAAAGTACCGGGGAGCTGTTTTTT.

The V and J genes are TRBV13 and TRBJ2-1, with D perhaps matching TRBD1 (6 bases). The CDR3 totals 15 residues. With 5 bases removed from V and 6 bases from J, the gap between germline ends came to 17 bases. Germline V gives CDR1 PRHDT, CDR2 FYEKMQ (reference sequence). CDR3 nucleotide sequence: TGTGCCAGCAGCCCCCCCCTCACAGGGAGCAATGAGCAGTTCTTC. Its protein product is CASSPPLTGSNEQFF.

The chain recombines TRBV12-3 or TRBV12-4 with TRBJ2-7, with no clear D. The CDR3 length is 12 residues. V lost 7 bases and J 5 bases, leaving 12 bases between the germline ends. The CDR3 is CASTEALHEQYF. For the CDR3, the DNA is TGTGCCAGCACCGAGGCCCTCCACGAGCAGTACTTC.

In its sample, this clonotype was seen a few times. The chain employs TRBV7-2 and TRBJ2-1, with 12 nucleotides matching TRBD2. V gave up 5 bases and J gave up 5 bases; unmatched junction bases: 10. The CDR3 is 17 amino acids. The V gene's germline CDR1 is SGHTA and CDR2 FQGNSA. The CDR3 reads CASSPRTSGKAHNEQFF. CDR3 nucleotide sequence: TGTGCCAGCAGCCCCCGGACTAGCGGGAAGGCCCACAATGAGCAGTTCTTC.

This rearrangement joins TRBV27 to TRBJ2-1; D might be TRBD2 (5 bases). Per germline, CDR1 MNHEY and CDR2 SMNVEV (reference sequence). Trimming removed 2 bases at V and 7 bases at J, with 9 bases between. The CDR3 is made up of 13 amino acids. The CDR3 is CASSLGSWNEQFF. DNA for the CDR3: TGTGCCAGCAGTTTAGGGAGTTGGAATGAGCAGTTCTTC.

The table lists this clonotype with a few counts. This chain joins TRBV7-2 and TRBJ2-1; TRBD1 agrees at 12 bases. CDR3 length: 15 amino acids. Germline CDR1 reads SGHTA; CDR2 reads FQGNSA. J lost 11 bases, V lost 1 base, and 6 bases had no gene match. The DNA of the CDR3 is TGTGCCAGCAGCTTAGGTGCTCGGGACAGGGGGCAGCAGTTCTTC. It is translated as CASSLGARDRGQQFF.

The chain employs TRBV28 and TRBJ2-1; the match to TRBD2 covers 7 bases. Germline-derived CDR1 and CDR2 are MDHEN and SYDVKM. The CDR3 totals 15 residues. V shed 8 bases and J 1 base; nucleotides not matched to a gene: 8. As DNA, the CDR3 is TGTGCCAGCGGCACGGGAGGACGGTCCTACAATGAGCAGTTCTTC. Translating it yields CASGTGGRSYNEQFF.

This clonotype has just one count. The rearrangement links TRBV2 to TRBJ1-2; unclear D gene. The V end lost 3 bases, the J end lost 4 bases, and 9 bases lay between the germline ends. The V gene's germline CDR1 is SNHLY and CDR2 FYNNEI. The length of the CDR3 is 13 residues. CDR3 in amino acids: CASSERGPYGYTF. The CDR3 DNA follows: TGTGCCAGCAGTGAGCGAGGCCCCTATGGCTACACCTTC.

This clonotype was seen only once. The rearrangement uses TRBV14 and TRBJ1-1, with 7 bases fitting TRBD1. CDR1 is SGHDN and CDR2 is FVKESK in the germline V gene. There are 15 residues in the CDR3. The V gene end was trimmed by 0 bases and the J gene end by 4 bases; junction bases not matched to a gene: 5. The CDR3 DNA sequence: TGTGCCAGCAGCCAAGAGACAGGGCCTGGCACTGAAGCTTTCTTT. This sequence encodes CASSQETGPGTEAFF.

The rearrangement joins TRBV20-1 to TRBJ2-3; 13 nucleotides agree with TRBD2. Germline CDR1 and CDR2: DFQATT and SNEGSKA (reference sequence). The CDR3 runs to 16 residues. V lost 6 bases, J lost 1 base, and 7 bases stayed unmatched. The DNA for the CDR3 is TGCAGTGCCCCGGGACTAGCGGGAATCGGCACAGATACGCAGTATTTT. It codes for CSAPGLAGIGTDTQYF.

This clonotype was seen a single time. The rearrangement links TRBV4-1 to TRBJ1-5, with 12 bases aligning to TRBD1. V trimming: 5 bases; J trimming: 2 bases; junction bases outside the gene matches: 7. The length of the CDR3 is 17 residues. CDR1 and CDR2 (germline): MGHRA, YSYEKL. The CDR3, as DNA: TGCGCCAGCAGCAACCGGGACAGGGGGCGCGGCAATCAGCCCCAGCATTTT. This gives the protein CASSNRDRGRGNQPQHF.

The chain links TRBV7-2 to TRBJ2-7; 7 nucleotides line up with TRBD2. Germline CDR1 and CDR2: SGHTA and FQGNSA. Germline trimming cut 5 bases from V and 0 bases from J; bases unmatched to any gene: 4. The CDR3 spans 14 residues. The CDR3 reads CASSTPGGSYEQYF. Written as DNA, the CDR3 is TGTGCCAGCAGCACCCCGGGGGGCTCCTACGAGCAGTACTTC.

This chain joins TRBV29-1 and TRBJ2-5; TRBD2 is a possible D gene (5 bases). The germline V gene encodes CDR1 SQVTM and CDR2 ANQGSEA. The germline V and J ends were trimmed by 7 bases and 4 bases, with 16 bases remaining between them. CDR3 length: 13 amino acids. Here the CDR3 reads CSARGADTETQYF. CDR3 sequence (DNA): TGCAGCGCCCGCGGAGCGGATACAGAGACCCAGTACTTC.

The chain has TRBV27 and TRBJ2-1; either TRBD1 or TRBD2 may supply D (6 bases each). CDR1 MNHEY and CDR2 SMNVEV come from the germline V gene (reference sequence). The CDR3 length is 17 residues. Trimming left V 4 bases short and J 4 bases short, with 20 bases between. The CDR3 sequence: CASSSIRMRGDYNEQFF. DNA for the CDR3: TGTGCCAGCAGTTCCATCCGAATGAGGGGGGATTACAATGAGCAGTTCTTC.

The chain employs TRBV5-8 and TRBJ1-1; unclear D gene. The germline V gene has CDR1 SGHTS and CDR2 YDEGEE. Trimming shortened V by 4 bases and J by 7 bases, and 2 bases separated the two germline ends. The CDR3 runs 9 residues. CDR3 protein: CASSLEAFF. The CDR3 DNA sequence: TGTGCCAGCAGCCTTGAAGCTTTCTTT.

CDR3 residues: CSASGTGRVGGSPLHF. The CDR3 DNA is TGCAGTGCTTCCGGGACAGGGAGGGTGGGAGGGTCACCCCTCCACTTT. This rearrangement joins TRBV20-1 to TRBJ1-6, with 9 positions matching TRBD1. With V trimmed by 5 bases and J by 10 bases, 15 bases remained unmatched. The length of the CDR3 is 16 residues. Germline loops: CDR1 DFQATT, CDR2 SNEGSKA (reference sequence).

This chain joins TRBV12-3 or TRBV12-4 and TRBJ1-2; D is perhaps TRBD1 (5 bases). The CDR3 spans 13 residues. With 4 bases removed from V and 8 bases from J, the gap between germline ends came to 14 bases. CDR3 sequence (DNA): TGTGCCAGCAGTTCGGCAGGGCTTCAAGGCTACACCTTC. Translating it yields CASSSAGLQGYTF.

The V and J genes are TRBV20-1 and TRBJ2-2, with D maybe TRBD1 (6 bases). In germline, CDR1 is DFQATT, CDR2 SNEGSKA (reference sequence). The CDR3 sequence is 12 residues long. Trimming took 4 bases from V and 5 from J, leaving 8 bases between them. The CDR3: CSANQGTGELFF. CDR3 nucleotide sequence: TGCAGTGCTAATCAGGGGACCGGGGAGCTGTTTTTT.

This clonotype was seen a single time. V gene TRBV20-1 combines with J gene TRBJ2-6; 7 nucleotides agree with TRBD1. The CDR3 has 17 residues. From germline, CDR1 is DFQATT and CDR2 SNEGSKA (reference sequence). Trimming at V came to 1 base and at J to 1 base, leaving 7 bases not matched to a gene. DNA for the CDR3: TGCAGTGCTAGAGCCACAGGGGTTGGGTCTGGGGCCAACGTCCTGACTTTC. This encodes CSARATGVGSGANVLTF.

The chain combines TRBV9 with TRBJ1-2, with TRBD1 matching over 9 bases. Germline values: CDR1 SGDLS, CDR2 YYNGEE. This CDR3 spans 16 amino acids. V lost 0 bases, J lost 8 bases, and 11 bases stayed unmatched. CDR3 sequence (DNA): TGTGCCAGCAGCGTAGGCAACAGGGGGCGGTCGAAAGGCTACACCTTC. Residues: CASSVGNRGRSKGYTF. The whole variable domain, filled in from reference TRBV9 and TRBJ1-2, reads DSGVTQTPKHLITATGQRVTLRCSPRSGDLSVYWYQQSLDQGLQFLIQYYNGEERAKGNILERFSAQQFPDLHSELNLSSLELGDSALYFCASSVGNRGRSKGYTFGSGTRLTVV.

V and J are TRBV2 and TRBJ2-3; D is perhaps TRBD2 (5 bases). This CDR3 region has 16 residues. Germline V CDR1 and CDR2: SNHLY, FYNNEI. With 1 base removed from V and 3 bases from J, the gap between germline ends came to 14 bases. This CDR3 reads CASSEDLGRFTDTQYF. CDR3 nucleotide sequence: TGTGCCAGCAGTGAAGATTTGGGGAGATTTACAGATACGCAGTATTTT. The variable domain in full, with the rest retrieved from reference TRBV2 and TRBJ2-3, is EPEVTQTPSHQVTQMGQEVILRCVPISNHLYFYWYRQILGQKVEFLVSFYNNEISEKSEIFDDQFSVERPDGSNFTLKIRSTKLEDSAMYFCASSEDLGRFTDTQYFGPGTRLTVL.

The chain recombines TRBV12-3 or TRBV12-4 with TRBJ2-1, with a tentative D call TRBD1 (6 bases). V was shortened by 5 bases and J by 6 bases, with 11 bases between the two germline ends. The CDR3 contains 13 residues. CDR3 in DNA: TGTGCCAGCAGTGGAACAGGGCTCAATGAGCAGTTCTTC. It translates to CASSGTGLNEQFF.